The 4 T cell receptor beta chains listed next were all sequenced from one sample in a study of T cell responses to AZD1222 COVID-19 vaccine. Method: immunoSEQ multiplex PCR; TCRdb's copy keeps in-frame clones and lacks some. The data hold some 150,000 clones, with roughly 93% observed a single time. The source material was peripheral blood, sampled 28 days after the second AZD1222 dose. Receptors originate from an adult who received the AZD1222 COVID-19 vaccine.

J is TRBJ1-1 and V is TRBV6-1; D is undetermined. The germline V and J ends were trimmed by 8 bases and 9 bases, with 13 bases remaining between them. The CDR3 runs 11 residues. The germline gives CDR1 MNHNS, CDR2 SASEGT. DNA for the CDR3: TGTGCCAGCGCTGGGTCAACGAAAGCTTTCTTT. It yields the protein CASAGSTKAFF.

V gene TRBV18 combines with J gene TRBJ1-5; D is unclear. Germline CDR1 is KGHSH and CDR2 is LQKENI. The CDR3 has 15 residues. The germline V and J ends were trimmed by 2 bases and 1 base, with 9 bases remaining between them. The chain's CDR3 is CASSPGFGSNQPQHF. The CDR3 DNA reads TGTGCCAGCTCACCAGGTTTCGGAAGCAATCAGCCCCAGCATTTT. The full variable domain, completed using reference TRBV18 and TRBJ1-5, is NAGVMQNPRHLVRRRGQEARLRCSPMKGHSHVYWYRQLPEEGLKFMVYLQKENIIDESGMPKERFSAEFPKEGPSILRIQQVVRGDSAAYFCASSPGFGSNQPQHFGDGTRLSIL.

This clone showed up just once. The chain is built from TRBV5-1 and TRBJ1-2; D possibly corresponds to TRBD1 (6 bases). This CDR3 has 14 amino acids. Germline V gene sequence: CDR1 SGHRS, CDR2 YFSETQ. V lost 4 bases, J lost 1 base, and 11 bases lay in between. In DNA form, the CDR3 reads TGCGCCAGCAGCGCTGGGGGCAATAACTATGGCTACACCTTC. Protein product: CASSAGGNNYGYTF.

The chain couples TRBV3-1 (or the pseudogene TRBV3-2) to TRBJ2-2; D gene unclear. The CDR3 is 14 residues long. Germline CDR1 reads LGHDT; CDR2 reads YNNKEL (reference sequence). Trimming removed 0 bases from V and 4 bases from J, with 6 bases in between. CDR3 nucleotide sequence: TGTGCCAGCAGCCAAGAAATAGGCACCGGGGAGCTGTTTTTT. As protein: CASSQEIGTGELFF.